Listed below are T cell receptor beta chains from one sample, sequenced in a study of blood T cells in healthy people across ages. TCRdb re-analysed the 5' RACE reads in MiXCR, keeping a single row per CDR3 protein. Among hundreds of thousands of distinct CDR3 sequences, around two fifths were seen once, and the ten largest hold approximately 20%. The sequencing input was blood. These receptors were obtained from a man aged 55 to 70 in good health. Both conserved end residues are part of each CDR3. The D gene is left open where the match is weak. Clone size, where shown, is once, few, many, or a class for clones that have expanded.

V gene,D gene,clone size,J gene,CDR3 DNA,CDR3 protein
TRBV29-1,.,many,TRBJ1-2,TGCAGCGTTGAACCCCATGGGGGGTGGGGCTACACCTTC,CSVEPHGGWGYTF
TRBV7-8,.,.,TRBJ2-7,TGTGCCAGCAGCTGGGACGGCAGCTCCTACGAGCAGTACTTC,CASSWDGSSYEQYF
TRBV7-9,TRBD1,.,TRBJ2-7,TGTGCCAGCACCGAAAAGACAGGGACCAATTCCTACGAGCAGTACTTC,CASTEKTGTNSYEQYF
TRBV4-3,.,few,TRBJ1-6,TGCGCCAGCAGCCAAGGGGGGGGGACACTTTCTTCACCCCTCCACTTT,CASSQGGGTLSSPLHF
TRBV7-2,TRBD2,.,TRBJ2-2,TGTGCCAGCAGCTTAGGCCCCCACCTAGCGGGGGCCAAAAACGGGGAGCTGTTTTTT,CASSLGPHLAGAKNGELFF
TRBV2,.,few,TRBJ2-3,TGTGCCAGCAGTGCAGCGGCTAGCACAGATACGCAGTATTTT,CASSAAASTDTQYF
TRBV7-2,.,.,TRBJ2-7,TGTGCCAGCAGCTTAACGGAGGGAGTCCTCTACGAGCAGTACTTC,CASSLTEGVLYEQYF
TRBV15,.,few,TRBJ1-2,TGTGCCACCAGGAACAGGGACTATGGCTACACCTTC,CATRNRDYGYTF
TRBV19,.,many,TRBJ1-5,TGTGCCAGTGTATCCCCAGGGAGTAATCAGCCCCAGCATTTT,CASVSPGSNQPQHF
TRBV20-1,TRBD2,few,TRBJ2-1,TGCAGTGCTACAACCCCTATTAGCGGGGGGGCTTACAATGAGCAGTTCTTC,CSATTPISGGAYNEQFF
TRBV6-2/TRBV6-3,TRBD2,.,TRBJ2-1,TGTGCCAGCAGTTACTCGGGGACTAGCGGGGTCTCCTACAATGAGCAGTTCTTC,CASSYSGTSGVSYNEQFF
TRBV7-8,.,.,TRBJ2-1,TGTGCCAGCAGCTTAGGTCTCAGCGGCTATAGCTCCTACAATGAGCAGTTCTTC,CASSLGLSGYSSYNEQFF
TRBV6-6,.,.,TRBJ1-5,TGTGCCAGCAGTTTTCCCCCGGGGGGGGTGGACCATCAGCCCCAGCATTTT,CASSFPPGGVDHQPQHF
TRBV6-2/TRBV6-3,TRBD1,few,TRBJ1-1,TGTGCCAGCAGCTCCCGGGACAGGGGAGGGTACACTGAAGCTTTCTTT,CASSSRDRGGYTEAFF
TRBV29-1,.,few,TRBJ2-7,TGCAGCGTAAACCTAAACTACGAGCAGTACTTC,CSVNLNYEQYF
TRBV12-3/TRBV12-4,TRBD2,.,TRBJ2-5,TGTGCCAGCAGTCTAGCGGGAGTACAGAATGAGCAGTACTTC,CASSLAGVQNEQYF
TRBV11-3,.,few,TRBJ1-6,TGTGCCAGCAGCTTAGCTCTGCCCGGTTCACCCCTCCACTTT,CASSLALPGSPLHF
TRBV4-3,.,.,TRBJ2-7,TGCGCCAGCAGCCAAGGGAGTGGGGTGGGTGTAGACGAGCAGTACTTC,CASSQGSGVGVDEQYF
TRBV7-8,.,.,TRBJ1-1,TGTGCCAGCAGAAAGGGGGGCGCGGGCACTGAAGCTTTCTTT,CASRKGGAGTEAFF
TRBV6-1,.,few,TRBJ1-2,TGTGCCAGCACTCACATAACCCTCATTTATGGCTACACCTTC,CASTHITLIYGYTF
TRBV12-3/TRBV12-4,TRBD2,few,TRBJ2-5,TGTGCCAGCAGTTTTGGAGCGGGGGGGCCCGACGAGACCCAGTACTTC,CASSFGAGGPDETQYF
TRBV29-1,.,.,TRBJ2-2,TGCAGCGTCGACAGGAGTAACACCGGGGAGCTGTTTTTT,CSVDRSNTGELFF
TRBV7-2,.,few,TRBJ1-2,TGTGCCAGCAGCTTAGCAATTGGTGGTGGCTACACCTTC,CASSLAIGGGYTF
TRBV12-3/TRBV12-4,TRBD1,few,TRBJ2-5,TGTGCCAGCAGTTTACGGACAGGGGCGGAGACCCAGTACTTC,CASSLRTGAETQYF
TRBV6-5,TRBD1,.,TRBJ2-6,TGTGCCTCTGGGACAGGGGATGCCCCTGGGGCCAACGTCCTGACTTTC,CASGTGDAPGANVLTF
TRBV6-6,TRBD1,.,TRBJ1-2,TGTGCCAGCAGCTCCTACAGGGGCTATGGCTACACCTTC,CASSSYRGYGYTF
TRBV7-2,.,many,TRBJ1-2,TGTGCCAGCAGCTTAGATTTTCAGGGCTCCTATGGCTACACCTTC,CASSLDFQGSYGYTF
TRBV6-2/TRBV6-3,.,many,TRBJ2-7,TGTGCCAGCGACATGGGGACACACGCATACGAGCAGTACTTC,CASDMGTHAYEQYF
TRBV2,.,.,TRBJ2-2,TGTGCCAGCAGGGGATCTAGCACGCCCGGGGAGCTGTTTTTT,CASRGSSTPGELFF
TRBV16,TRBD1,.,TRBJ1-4,TGTGCCAGCAGCCCGGACAGGAGGATCGCCCGGGATGAAAAACTGTTTTTT,CASSPDRRIARDEKLFF
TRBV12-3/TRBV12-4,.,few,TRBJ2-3,TGTGCCAGCACCCTACCGCTCGGGTCGGGAGATACGCAGTATTTT,CASTLPLGSGDTQYF
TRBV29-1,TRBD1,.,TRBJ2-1,TGCAGCGTCCTTACAGGGGGCTTTGAGCAGTTCTTC,CSVLTGGFEQFF
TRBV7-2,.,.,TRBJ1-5,TGTGCCAGCAGCTTCAACAGAGATAGCAATCAGCCCCAGCATTTT,CASSFNRDSNQPQHF
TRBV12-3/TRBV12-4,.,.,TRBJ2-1,TGTGCCACCCAGCACGGGGAGCAGTTCTTC,CATQHGEQFF
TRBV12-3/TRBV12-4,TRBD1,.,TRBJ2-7,TGTGCCAGCAGTTTCCTTGGGGACAGGTACAATGAGCAGTACTTC,CASSFLGDRYNEQYF
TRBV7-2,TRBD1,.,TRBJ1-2,TGTGCCAGCAGCTTAGGGATTAAGGGGGCTTATGGCTACACCTTC,CASSLGIKGAYGYTF
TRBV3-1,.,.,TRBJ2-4,TGTGCCAGCAGCCAAGACATGTTGGTCGGAAACATTCAGTACTTC,CASSQDMLVGNIQYF
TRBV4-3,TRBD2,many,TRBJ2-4,TGCGCCAGCAGCCAAGAGCCTAGCGGGGGGGCGGGTACAAACATTCAGTACTTC,CASSQEPSGGAGTNIQYF
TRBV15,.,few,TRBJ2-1,TGTGCCACCAGCAGAGGGGTCGGGCAGGACAATGAGCAGTTCTTC,CATSRGVGQDNEQFF
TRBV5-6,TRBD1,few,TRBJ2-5,TGTGCCAGCAGCATTTTCCGGGACAGGGAACAAGAGACCCAGTACTTC,CASSIFRDREQETQYF
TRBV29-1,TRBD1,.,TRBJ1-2,TGCAGCGTGGAGACAGGGAGGGGCTATGGCTACACCTTC,CSVETGRGYGYTF
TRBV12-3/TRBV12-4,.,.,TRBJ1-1,TGTGCCAGCAGTTTAGGGTCCGCTGAAGCTTTCTTT,CASSLGSAEAFF
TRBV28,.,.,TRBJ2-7,TGTGCCAGCAGTTTACGGCAGTTCTACGAGCAGTACTTC,CASSLRQFYEQYF
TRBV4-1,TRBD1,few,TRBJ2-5,TGCGCCAGCAGCCCCTCGGGACAGTTCCTAGAGACCCAGTACTTC,CASSPSGQFLETQYF
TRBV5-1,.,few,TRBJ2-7,TGCGCCAGCAGCTGGACCCCTATAGGGGGGGGGCAATACGAGCAGTACTTC,CASSWTPIGGGQYEQYF
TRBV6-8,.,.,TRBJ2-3,TGTGCCAGCAGTTACGTGGGCCTCCATAGCACAGATACGCAGTATTTT,CASSYVGLHSTDTQYF
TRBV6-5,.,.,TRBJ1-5,TGTGCCAGCAGTCCTGGGTACTTTAGCAATCAGCCCCAGCATTTT,CASSPGYFSNQPQHF
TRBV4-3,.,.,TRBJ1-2,TGCGCCAGCAGTCAAGATGGTGGAGCTCAAAGGGACGGCTACACCTTC,CASSQDGGAQRDGYTF
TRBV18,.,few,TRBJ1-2,TGTGCCAGCTCAAGTAGGGATGGCTACACCTTC,CASSSRDGYTF
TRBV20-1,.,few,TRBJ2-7,TGCAGTGCTAGTGTCGATTACGGAGCCAAGCTTTACGAGCAGTACTTC,CSASVDYGAKLYEQYF
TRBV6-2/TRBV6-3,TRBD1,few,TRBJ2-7,TGTGCCAGCACCTCGAGCCCGGGACAGACCTACGAGCAGTACTTC,CASTSSPGQTYEQYF
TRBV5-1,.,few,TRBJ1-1,TGCGCCAGCAGCTTTGGGGCGAAAGCCACTGAAGCTTTCTTT,CASSFGAKATEAFF
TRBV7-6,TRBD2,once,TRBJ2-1,TGTGCCAGCAGCTCCGGGACTAGCGGGACGGATGAGCAGTTCTTC,CASSSGTSGTDEQFF
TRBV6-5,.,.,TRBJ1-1,TGTGCCAGCAGTTACTCGCGGGTGGGGAACACTGAAGCTTTCTTT,CASSYSRVGNTEAFF
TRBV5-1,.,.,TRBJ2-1,TGCGCCAGCAGCTTGGATAGGTCAGAGTACAATGAGCAGTTCTTC,CASSLDRSEYNEQFF